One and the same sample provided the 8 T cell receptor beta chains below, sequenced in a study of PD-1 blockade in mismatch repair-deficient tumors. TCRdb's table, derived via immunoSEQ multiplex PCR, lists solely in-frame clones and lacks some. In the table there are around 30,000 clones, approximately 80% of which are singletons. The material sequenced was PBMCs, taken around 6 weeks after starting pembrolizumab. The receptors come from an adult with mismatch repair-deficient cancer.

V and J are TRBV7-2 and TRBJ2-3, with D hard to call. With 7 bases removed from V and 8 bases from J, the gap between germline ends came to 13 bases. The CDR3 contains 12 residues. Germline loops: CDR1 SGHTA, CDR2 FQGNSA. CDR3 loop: CASTDYLITQYF. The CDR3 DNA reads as TGTGCCAGCACAGATTACCTTATTACGCAGTATTTT.

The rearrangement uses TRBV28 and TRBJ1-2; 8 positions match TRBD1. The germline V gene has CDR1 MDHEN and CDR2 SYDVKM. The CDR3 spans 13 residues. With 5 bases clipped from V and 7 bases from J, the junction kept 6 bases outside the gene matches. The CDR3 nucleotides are TGTGCCAGCAGTCATTCAGGGGGCTGTGGCTACACCTTC. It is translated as CASSHSGGCGYTF.

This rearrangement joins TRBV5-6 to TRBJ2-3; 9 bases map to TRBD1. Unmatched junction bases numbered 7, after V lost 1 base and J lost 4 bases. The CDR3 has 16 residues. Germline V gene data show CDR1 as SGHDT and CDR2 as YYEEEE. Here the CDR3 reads CASSLWGQGFADTQYF. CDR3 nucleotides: TGTGCCAGCAGCTTGTGGGGACAGGGTTTCGCAGATACGCAGTATTTT. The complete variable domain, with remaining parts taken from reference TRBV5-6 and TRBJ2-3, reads DAGVTQSPTHLIKTRGQQVTLRCSPKSGHDTVSWYQQALGQGPQFIFQYYEEEERQRGNFPDRFSGHQFPNYSSELNVNALLLGDSALYLCASSLWGQGFADTQYFGPGTRLTVL.

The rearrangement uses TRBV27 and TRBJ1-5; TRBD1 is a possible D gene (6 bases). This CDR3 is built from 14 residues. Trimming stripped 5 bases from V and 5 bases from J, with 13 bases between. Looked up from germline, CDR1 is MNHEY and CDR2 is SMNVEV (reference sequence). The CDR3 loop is CASSPDSGYQPQHF. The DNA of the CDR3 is TGTGCCAGCAGTCCGGACAGTGGGTATCAGCCCCAGCATTTT.

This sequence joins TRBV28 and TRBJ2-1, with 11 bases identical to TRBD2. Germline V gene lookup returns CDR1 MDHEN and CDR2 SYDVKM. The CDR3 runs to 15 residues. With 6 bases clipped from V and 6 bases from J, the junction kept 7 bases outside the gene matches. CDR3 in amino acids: CASRTSGTTFNEQFF. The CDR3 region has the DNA TGTGCCAGCAGGACTAGCGGGACTACCTTCAATGAGCAGTTCTTC.

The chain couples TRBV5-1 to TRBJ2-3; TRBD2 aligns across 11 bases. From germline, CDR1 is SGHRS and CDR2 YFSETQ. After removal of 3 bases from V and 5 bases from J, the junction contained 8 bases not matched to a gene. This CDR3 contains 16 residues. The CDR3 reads CASSWTGLAGGDTQYF. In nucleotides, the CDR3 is TGCGCCAGCAGCTGGACCGGGCTAGCGGGAGGAGATACGCAGTATTTT.

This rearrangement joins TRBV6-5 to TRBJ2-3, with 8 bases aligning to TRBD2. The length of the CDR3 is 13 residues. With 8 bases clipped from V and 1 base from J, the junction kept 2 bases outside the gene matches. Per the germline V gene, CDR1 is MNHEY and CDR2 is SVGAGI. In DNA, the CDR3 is TGTGCCAGCCTACTAGCGGGCACAGATACGCAGTATTTT. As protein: CASLLAGTDTQYF.

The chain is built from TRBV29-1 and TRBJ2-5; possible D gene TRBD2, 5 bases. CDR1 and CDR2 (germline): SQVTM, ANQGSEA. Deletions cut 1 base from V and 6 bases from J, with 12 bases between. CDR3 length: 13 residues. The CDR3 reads CSVEGVGVQTQYF. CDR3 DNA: TGCAGCGTTGAAGGGGTCGGGGTACAGACCCAGTACTTC.